The clone carrying this T cell receptor beta chain was seen only a few times. The data originate from a study of T-cell reconstitution after alpha-beta-depleted transplantation in children. Construction of the TCRbeta library involved unique molecular identifiers. From the PCR reads, TCRdb called clonotypes with MiXCR, one entry per CDR3 protein. The table shows around 530,000 distinct CDR3 sequences, with 32% occurring only once. The clonotype comes from a human donor who donated a stem cell graft to a child with aplastic anemia. The sample here was PBMCs from the stem cell graft donor, taken from the stem cell graft.

The CDR3 DNA follows: TGCAGCGTTGAACCGACAGGGGTCAACTATGGCTACACCTTC. It is translated as CSVEPTGVNYGYTF. This chain uses TRBV29-1 with TRBJ1-2; 8 bases match TRBD1. The CDR3 is 14 amino acids. From germline, CDR1 is SQVTM and CDR2 ANQGSEA. J was trimmed by 2 bases and V by 2 bases; bases with no gene match: 4.